This T cell receptor (beta chain) came from a study of cytomegalovirus exposure and HLA in healthy donors. Trimming cost V 5 bases and J 3 bases, with 8 bases left between them. CDR3 length: 12 amino acids. CDR1 and CDR2 from the germline V gene are SNHLY and FYNNEI. Researchers ran the PCR with 60 Vbeta and 13 Jbeta primers. This table comes from immunoSEQ multiplex PCR, and its TCRdb copy is limited to in-frame clones, with some not included. The sample includes some 170,000 clones, approximately 74% seen only once; the top ten take approximately 3%. This clone has a single count. This TCR was recovered from a woman aged 30 to 39 in good health and CMV-seronegative. V is TRBV2 and J is TRBJ2-7; D is uncertain. Sequenced: PBMCs. The CDR3 nucleotides are TGTGCCAGCAGTCCCGAGGTCTACGAGCAGTACTTC. This codes for CASSPEVYEQYF.